This passage covers 26 T cell receptor beta chains from one sample sequenced in a study of cytomegalovirus exposure and HLA in healthy donors. In the PCR, 60 Vbeta and 13 Jbeta primers were used. The repertoire was sequenced with immunoSEQ multiplex PCR; TCRdb's copy has only in-frame clones and lacks some. The sample comprises around 150,000 clones, about 86% of which are singletons, and under 4.5% rests with the top ten. The sample consisted of PBMCs. These receptor sequences come from a man in his forties or fifties in good health and CMV-seropositive.

The CDR3 region is CASSVVGGYNYGYTF. The CDR3 coding sequence is TGTGCCAGCAGCGTCGTTGGCGGCTATAACTATGGCTACACCTTC. This chain uses TRBV5-6 with TRBJ1-2; D is ambiguous. Per germline, CDR1 SGHDT and CDR2 YYEEEE. V was pared by 4 bases and J by 1 base, with 14 bases between. The length of the CDR3 is 15 residues.

The V gene is TRBV30, the J gene TRBJ1-1; the D is unclear. The length of the CDR3 is 13 residues. The V gene lost 0 bases and the J gene lost 10 bases, with 15 bases spanning the gap. Germline lookup yields CDR1 GTSNPN and CDR2 SVGIG (reference sequence). As DNA, the CDR3 is TGTGCCTGGAGTGTACCGGGGTCTAAATCAGCTTTCTTT. It codes for CAWSVPGSKSAFF.

J is TRBJ2-7 and V is TRBV7-8, with 9 bases that match TRBD1. The germline gives CDR1 SGHVS, CDR2 FQNEAQ. The CDR3 extends over 15 amino acids. The V segment lost 2 bases and the J segment 6 bases; nucleotides outside the gene matches: 8. The CDR3 region is CASSLRGTGTSEQYF. The CDR3 coding sequence is TGTGCCAGCAGCTTAAGAGGGACAGGGACTTCCGAGCAGTACTTC.

This sequence joins TRBV27 and TRBJ2-7; D uncertain. V was clipped by 4 bases and J by 5 bases, with 9 bases between them. The CDR3 loop spans 12 amino acids. CDR1 MNHEY and CDR2 SMNVEV come from the germline V gene (reference sequence). The CDR3 loop is CASSSRPDEQYF. The CDR3 nucleotides are TGTGCCAGCAGTTCCCGTCCTGACGAGCAGTACTTC.

This chain uses TRBV2 with TRBJ2-2; 8 positions match TRBD2. Germline V gives CDR1 SNHLY, CDR2 FYNNEI. The V segment lost 8 bases and the J segment 1 base; nucleotides outside the gene matches: 3. The CDR3 is 14 amino acids. The CDR3 reads CASRAGENTGELFF. The CDR3 DNA sequence: TGTGCCAGCCGAGCGGGAGAGAACACCGGGGAGCTGTTTTTT.

The CDR3 sequence: CAISARSGRADTQYF. The CDR3 DNA sequence: TGTGCCATCAGTGCCCGCTCTGGGAGGGCAGATACGCAGTATTTT. The chain recombines TRBV10-3 with TRBJ2-3, with TRBD2 identical over 7 bases. The V and J ends lost 4 bases and 4 bases, in that order; junction bases with no gene match: 8. The germline CDR1 and CDR2 sequences are ENHRY and SYGVKD. The CDR3 loop spans 15 amino acids.

CDR3 sequence: CASSLHRTGRSGANVLTF. The CDR3 region has the DNA TGTGCCAGCAGCCTCCACCGGACAGGCCGCTCTGGGGCCAACGTCCTGACTTTC. The V gene is TRBV9, the J gene TRBJ2-6; TRBD1 aligns across 7 bases. CDR1 and CDR2 (germline): SGDLS, YYNGEE. CDR3 length: 18 amino acids. With 4 bases clipped from V and 0 bases from J, the junction kept 10 bases outside the gene matches.

The chain employs TRBV11-2 and TRBJ1-1; 8 bases align to TRBD1. This CDR3 contains 14 residues. Germline CDR1 reads SGHAT; CDR2 reads FQNNGV. Trimming at V came to 6 bases and at J to 4 bases, leaving 7 bases not matched to a gene. CDR3 sequence (DNA): TGTGCCAGCAGAAGGACAGGGCGCGGCACTGAAGCTTTCTTT. This gives the protein CASRRTGRGTEAFF.

This chain uses TRBV6-5 with TRBJ2-5; D is perhaps TRBD1 (6 bases). CDR1 is MNHEY and CDR2 is SVGAGI in the germline V gene. This CDR3 comprises 13 residues. V dropped 5 bases and J dropped 5 bases, with 12 bases sitting between them. As DNA, the CDR3 is TGTGCCAGCAGTCAGGGGAATCGGGAGACCCAGTACTTC. Amino acids: CASSQGNRETQYF.

This chain links TRBV6-5 with TRBJ1-6, with D hard to call. The CDR3 spans 16 residues. Trimming left V 0 bases short and J 10 bases short, with 16 bases between. Germline CDR1 reads MNHEY; CDR2 reads SVGAGI. The CDR3 coding sequence is TGTGCCAGCAGTTACTCGGCGAACCTTGCGGAATCACCCCTCCACTTT. Translating it yields CASSYSANLAESPLHF.

V is TRBV2 and J is TRBJ1-6; 8 bases fit TRBD1. Germline CDR1 reads SNHLY; CDR2 reads FYNNEI. CDR3 size: 13 residues. Trimming at V came to 6 bases and at J to 7 bases, leaving 2 bases not matched to a gene. CDR3 nucleotide sequence: TGTGCCAGCAGGGACAGGGCGAATTCACCCCTCCACTTT. Translation: CASRDRANSPLHF.

The CDR3 DNA follows: TGTGCCAGCAGCCGAGGACAGGGGGCTTCTGAAGCTTTCTTT. Translating it yields CASSRGQGASEAFF. V and J are TRBV6-5 and TRBJ1-1, with TRBD1 matching over 11 bases. The V and J ends lost 6 bases and 6 bases, in that order; junction bases with no gene match: 6. Germline CDR1 is MNHEY and CDR2 is SVGAGI. CDR3 length: 14 residues.

The rearrangement joins TRBV7-2 to TRBJ2-7, with D uncertain. This CDR3 region has 14 residues. V shed 3 bases and J shed 3 bases, with 12 bases lying between them. The V gene's germline CDR1 is SGHTA and CDR2 FQGNSA. The CDR3 region has the DNA TGTGCCAGCAGCTTGCGGTCCTTCAACTACGAGCAGTACTTC. This encodes CASSLRSFNYEQYF.

V is TRBV4-1 and J is TRBJ2-3; D possibly corresponds to TRBD1 (5 bases). Trimming removed 3 bases at V and 5 bases at J, with 24 bases between. The germline gives CDR1 MGHRA, CDR2 YSYEKL. The CDR3 is 18 residues long. CDR3 coding DNA: TGCGCCAGCAGCCACCCAGGGCGGTCAGTCTCGGGTATAGATACGCAGTATTTT. The encoded protein is CASSHPGRSVSGIDTQYF.

This chain uses TRBV30 with TRBJ2-1, with TRBD1 matching 9 bases. Germline V CDR1 and CDR2: GTSNPN, SVGIG (reference sequence). The CDR3 is 14 amino acids. The trim removed 4 bases at V and 7 bases at J, leaving 8 bases unmatched. For the CDR3, the DNA is TGTGCCTGGAACTCCGGGACAGGGTGGAATGAGCAGTTCTTC. Its translation is CAWNSGTGWNEQFF.

The chain uses TRBV7-3 and TRBJ2-1, with a possible D match to TRBD2 (5 bases). The CDR3 totals 14 residues. V was trimmed by 6 bases and J by 2 bases, leaving 11 bases between them. Germline assignment: CDR1 SGHTA and CDR2 FQGTGA. The CDR3: CASSSEGPYNEQFF. Written as DNA, the CDR3 is TGTGCCAGCAGTAGCGAGGGCCCCTACAATGAGCAGTTCTTC. The full variable domain, rest sourced from reference TRBV7-3 and TRBJ2-1, is GAGVSQTPSNKVTEKGKYVELRCDPISGHTALYWYRQSLGQGPEFLIYFQGTGAADDSGLPNDRFFAVRPEGSVSTLKIQRTERGDSAVYLCASSSEGPYNEQFFGPGTRLTVL.

This clone was observed once. This rearrangement joins TRBV7-2 to TRBJ2-6, with unresolved D. This CDR3 has 14 residues. From germline, CDR1 is SGHTA and CDR2 FQGNSA. Trimming took 5 bases from V and 0 from J, leaving 5 bases between them. The CDR3 DNA is TGTGCCAGCAGCCAGGACTCTGGGGCCAACGTCCTGACTTTC. Translated: CASSQDSGANVLTF.

The CDR3 here is CASSSYPQGALYQETQYF. For the CDR3, the DNA is TGCGCCAGCAGCTCTTACCCTCAGGGGGCCCTGTACCAAGAGACCCAGTACTTC. V usage is TRBV5-1 and J usage is TRBJ2-5; TRBD1 agrees at 8 bases. CDR3 length: 18 amino acids. The V gene end was trimmed by 3 bases and the J gene end by 0 bases; junction bases not matched to a gene: 13. The V gene's germline CDR1 is SGHRS and CDR2 YFSETQ.

The chain has TRBV18 and TRBJ1-1; D unresolved. Germline V gene data show CDR1 as KGHSH and CDR2 as LQKENI. V was pared by 1 base and J by 0 bases, with 30 bases between. This CDR3 is 22 amino acids long. CDR3 amino acids: CASSPLPHSPHLTHLMNTEAFF. The CDR3, as DNA: TGTGCCAGCTCACCACTTCCCCACTCCCCTCACCTGACTCACCTGATGAACACTGAAGCTTTCTTT.

A single count supports this clone. Distinct nucleotide sequences in the sample also encode this CDR3. The chain employs TRBV2 and TRBJ1-1; 7 bases align to TRBD1. With V trimmed by 6 bases and J by 0 bases, 4 bases remained unmatched. Looked up from germline, CDR1 is SNHLY and CDR2 is FYNNEI. CDR3 length: 14 residues. The CDR3 protein is CASSAQGLNTEAFF. The CDR3 DNA follows: TGTGCCAGCAGCGCACAGGGGTTGAACACTGAAGCTTTCTTT.

This clone is a singleton in its sample. This chain links TRBV28 with TRBJ2-7, with a tentative D call TRBD1 (6 bases). Trimming cost V 5 bases and J 5 bases, with 19 bases left between them. Germline V lookup: CDR1 MDHEN, CDR2 SYDVKM. The CDR3 has 15 residues. CDR3 coding DNA: TGTGCCAGCAGTCCAGGGGCCATCTACCAGGACGAGCAGTACTTC. This encodes CASSPGAIYQDEQYF.

CDR3 loop: CASSLWRGQIAHNSPLHF. CDR3 bases: TGTGCCAGCAGCCTATGGAGGGGGCAGATCGCCCATAATTCACCCCTCCACTTT. The rearrangement joins TRBV7-9 to TRBJ1-6; 7 bases are shared with TRBD1. CDR1 and CDR2 from the germline V gene are SEHNR and FQNEAQ (reference sequence). Trimming at V came to 5 bases and at J to 5 bases, leaving 15 bases not matched to a gene. The CDR3 has 18 residues.

The chain joins TRBV7-8 to TRBJ1-5, with D unresolved. This CDR3 has 16 amino acids. With 5 bases removed from V and 6 bases from J, the gap between germline ends came to 20 bases. The germline V gene encodes CDR1 SGHVS and CDR2 FQNEAQ. In DNA form, the CDR3 reads TGTGCCAGCAGCCCCCTTCGCGGTTCCGGGAGTCAGCCCCAGCATTTT. Translating gives CASSPLRGSGSQPQHF.

Note on this clone: This is likely a read error, given that the CDR3 carries no conserved phenylalanine or tryptophan at its end. The DNA is omitted, as the CDR3 cannot be located on it reliably, and the CDR3 follows TCRdb's listing. The chain uses TRBV12-2 and TRBJ1-1; the tabulated D call, TRBD1, remains unverified against the DNA. TRBV12-2 is designated a pseudogene. Counting both end residues, the CDR3 totals 21 amino acids. This CDR3 reads CASRLASEETLKLSLDKQYVC.

J is TRBJ1-2 and V is TRBV27; 10 bases match TRBD1. The germline V gene has CDR1 MNHEY and CDR2 SMNVEV (reference sequence). CDR3 size: 12 residues. The J segment lost 6 bases and the V segment lost 5 bases, leaving 0 bases of the junction unmatched. The CDR3 DNA follows: TGTGCCAGCAGTGGGACAGGGGATGGCTACACCTTC. Translated: CASSGTGDGYTF.

The chain uses TRBV6-5 and TRBJ1-2; TRBD1 is a possible D gene (6 bases). The germline gives CDR1 MNHEY, CDR2 SVGAGI. This CDR3 has 16 amino acids. Trimming removed 0 bases from V and 0 bases from J, with 11 bases in between. The CDR3 reads CASSYSRQAANYGYTF. CDR3 sequence (DNA): TGTGCCAGCAGTTACTCCCGACAGGCTGCTAACTATGGCTACACCTTC.